This TCR beta chain was obtained from a study of vaccination and CD4 T cells after COVID-19. Study-wide background: Overlapping SARS-CoV-2, HCoV-NL63, HCoV-OC43 and HCoV-229E spike peptides were used to stimulate cells.

Treatment specified: roughly 10-day PBMC culture with coronavirus spike peptide pools or control peptides (ViraFEST assay). With respect to this clonotype: Its antigen is currently unknown.

Sequencing of the DNA from cultured CD4+ T cells was carried out with the Oncomine TCR Beta short-read assay. Each CDR3 protein gets one entry after TCRdb re-called the PCR reads with MiXCR. This table has roughly 13,000 distinct CDR3 sequences, just under 75% appearing once. The CDR3 covers 14 residues. CDR1 and CDR2 from the germline V gene are SNHLY and FYNNEI. V gave up 4 bases and J gave up 2 bases, with 6 bases separating them. The TCR sequence derives from a human donor who had recovered from COVID-19. Source material: CD4+ T cells from blood, cultured in vitro. The chain recombines TRBV2 with TRBJ2-6; perhaps D is TRBD1 or TRBD2 (5 bases each). The CDR3 DNA sequence: TGTGCCAGCAGTGTGGGGGCTGGGGCCAACGTCCTGACTTTC. Its translation: CASSVGAGANVLTF.